The rows below give T cell receptor beta chains drawn from one sample of a study of beta chain features in type 1 diabetes. Profiling relied on immunoSEQ multiplex PCR, and the TCRdb table lists in-frame clones only, not all of them. The table shows 130,000 to 150,000 clones, with about 10% occurring only once. Material for sequencing was central memory CD4+ T cells from blood. The receptors come from a man between 18 and 35 years old in good health. CDR3s include the opening cysteine and the closing phenylalanine or tryptophan. Each record gives: V gene, D gene, clone size, J gene, CDR3 DNA, CDR3 protein. D genes are given only for firm matches. For some rows the clone size is stated as once, few or many, or as a class when expanded; others skip it.

>TRBV18|TRBD1|.|TRBJ1-1
TGTGCCAGCTCACCGGGACAGGGCCTTGAAGCTTTCTTT
CASSPGQGLEAFF
>TRBV19|TRBD1|few|TRBJ1-5
TGTGCCAGTAACAACAGGGGGGGCAATCAGCCCCAGCATTTT
CASNNRGGNQPQHF
>TRBV6-5|.|few|TRBJ2-5
TGTGCCAGCAGTTACTGGGGCGGCTTCCAAGAGACCCAGTACTTC
CASSYWGGFQETQYF
>TRBV4-3|.|few|TRBJ1-5
TGCGCCAGCAGCCAATCCCAGGGTCGCCAGCCCCAGCATTTT
CASSQSQGRQPQHF
>TRBV11-2|.|few|TRBJ2-4
TGTGCCAGCAGCCCCCAGCGCCAAAACATTCAGTACTTC
CASSPQRQNIQYF
>TRBV5-1|TRBD2|few|TRBJ2-2
TGCGCCAGCAGCTTGGAGTTCGCGGGGGGGCAGGCCGGGGAGCTGTTTTTT
CASSLEFAGGQAGELFF
>TRBV11-2|.|many|TRBJ2-1
TGTGCCAGCAGCTCTCAGAGAACTAGGACTGGTGAGCAGTTCTTC
CASSSQRTRTGEQFF
>TRBV9|.|few|TRBJ1-1
TGTGCCAGCAGCGTAGGTGGGGCTACGAACACTGAAGCTTTCTTT
CASSVGGATNTEAFF
>TRBV5-1|TRBD2|.|TRBJ2-1
TGCGCCAGCAGCTTGACTAGCGAAGACAATGAGCAGTTCTTC
CASSLTSEDNEQFF
>TRBV18|TRBD2|.|TRBJ2-7
TGTGCCAGCTCCCCATTTGGCGGGGGGGATATTTCCTACGAGCAGTACTTC
CASSPFGGGDISYEQYF
>TRBV10-3|TRBD2|.|TRBJ2-3
TGTGCCATCAGTAAATCCCCTGGGGGGGGTACGCAGTATTTT
CAISKSPGGGTQYF
>TRBV9|.|.|TRBJ2-7
TGTGCCAGCATCCCCGACTGGACAGAAAGCTCCTACGAGCAGTACTTC
CASIPDWTESSYEQYF
>TRBV18|TRBD2|few|TRBJ2-5
TGTGCCAGCTCACCATGGACTAGCGGGGGGATCCAAGAGACCCAGTACTTC
CASSPWTSGGIQETQYF
>TRBV27|TRBD1|few|TRBJ2-7
TGTGCCAGCAGTAAAAAGACAGGGGGCTATACCTACGAGCAGTACTTC
CASSKKTGGYTYEQYF
>TRBV9|.|.|TRBJ2-6
TGTGCCAGCAGCGTGTCAGGGTCTGGGGCCAACGTCCTGACTTTC
CASSVSGSGANVLTF
>TRBV2|TRBD2|.|TRBJ2-5
TGTGCCAGCAGTGAGTCGACGGGGGGGTTGGAGACCCAGTACTTC
CASSESTGGLETQYF
>TRBV30|.|.|TRBJ1-2
TGTGCCTGGAGCCGTGGGGGGGAGGTCTATGGCTACACCTTC
CAWSRGGEVYGYTF
>TRBV9|.|.|TRBJ2-1
TGTGCCAGCAGCGTAGGGCCAGGCCTACAGGGCAATGAGCAGTTCTTC
CASSVGPGLQGNEQFF
>TRBV28|TRBD1|few|TRBJ1-2
TGTGCCAGCAGGTCCCAGGGGGCGGATGGCTACACCTTC
CASRSQGADGYTF
>TRBV6-5|.|.|TRBJ2-7
TGTGCCAGCAGGCCAGTAAGCTCCTACGAGCAGTACTTC
CASRPVSSYEQYF
>TRBV27|.|.|TRBJ2-5
TGTGCCAGCAGTTACCGGGACGGGAGACCAGAGACCCAGTACTTC
CASSYRDGRPETQYF
>TRBV7-2|TRBD1|.|TRBJ1-2
TGTGCCAGCAGCCTTGGACAGGGTGATGGCTACACCTTC
CASSLGQGDGYTF
>TRBV6-1|.|few|TRBJ1-1
TGTGCCAGCAGTGAACCACCGGCTGAAGCTTTCTTT
CASSEPPAEAFF
>TRBV9|TRBD1|few|TRBJ1-2
TGTGCCAGCAGCGTAGGTTTACAGGGGGGAAACTATGGCTACACCTTC
CASSVGLQGGNYGYTF
>TRBV7-2|TRBD1|few|TRBJ2-5
TGTGCCAGCAGCTTCAACAGGGGTCTGGAGACCCAGTACTTC
CASSFNRGLETQYF
>TRBV27|TRBD1|.|TRBJ2-7
TGTGCCAGCAGTAGACAGGGAAGCTACGAGCAGTACTTC
CASSRQGSYEQYF
>TRBV5-6|.|.|TRBJ2-7
TGTGCCAGCAGCCAAGGGGGAAGCTACGAGCAGTACTTC
CASSQGGSYEQYF